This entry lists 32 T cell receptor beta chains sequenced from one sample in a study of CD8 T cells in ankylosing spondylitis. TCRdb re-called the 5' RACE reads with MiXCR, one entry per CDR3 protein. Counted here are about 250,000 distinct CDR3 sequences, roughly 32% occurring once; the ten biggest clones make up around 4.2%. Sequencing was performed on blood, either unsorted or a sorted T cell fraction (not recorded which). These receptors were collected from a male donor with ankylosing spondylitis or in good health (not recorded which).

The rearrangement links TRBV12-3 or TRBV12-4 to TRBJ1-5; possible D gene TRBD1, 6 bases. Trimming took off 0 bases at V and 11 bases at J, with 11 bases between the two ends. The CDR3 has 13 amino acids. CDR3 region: CASSLAQGKAQHF. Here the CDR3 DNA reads TGTGCCAGCAGTTTAGCACAGGGCAAAGCCCAGCATTTT.

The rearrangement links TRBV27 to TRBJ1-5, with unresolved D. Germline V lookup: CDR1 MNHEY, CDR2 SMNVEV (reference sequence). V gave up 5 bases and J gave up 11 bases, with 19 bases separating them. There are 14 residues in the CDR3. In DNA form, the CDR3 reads TGTGCCAGCAGTCCCACGGCAGACCCGGCCGCCCAGCATTTT. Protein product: CASSPTADPAAQHF.

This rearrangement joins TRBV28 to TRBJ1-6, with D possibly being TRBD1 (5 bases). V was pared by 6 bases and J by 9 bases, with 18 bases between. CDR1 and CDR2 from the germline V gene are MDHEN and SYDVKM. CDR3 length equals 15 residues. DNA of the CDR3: TGTGCCAGCAGCCTCCAGGGAACCCATGGTTCACCCCTCCACTTT. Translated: CASSLQGTHGSPLHF.

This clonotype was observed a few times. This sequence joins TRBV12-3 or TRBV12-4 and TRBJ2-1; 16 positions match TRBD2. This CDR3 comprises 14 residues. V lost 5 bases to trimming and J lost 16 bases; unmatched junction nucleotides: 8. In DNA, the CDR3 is TGTGCCAGCAGTCCTGGGACTAGCGGGGGGGCTTCTTTCTTC. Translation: CASSPGTSGGASFF.

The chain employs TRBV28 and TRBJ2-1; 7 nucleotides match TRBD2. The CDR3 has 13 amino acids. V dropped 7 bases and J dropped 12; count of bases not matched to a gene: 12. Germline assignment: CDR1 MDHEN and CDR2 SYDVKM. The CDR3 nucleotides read TGTGCCAGCACCCAGTTGGGACTACCTTGGCAGTTCTTC. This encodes CASTQLGLPWQFF. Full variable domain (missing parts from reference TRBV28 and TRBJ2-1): DVKVTQSSRYLVKRTGEKVFLECVQDMDHENMFWYRQDPGLGLRLIYFSYDVKMKEKGDIPEGYSVSREKKERFSLILESASTNQTSMYLCASTQLGLPWQFFGPGTRLTVL.

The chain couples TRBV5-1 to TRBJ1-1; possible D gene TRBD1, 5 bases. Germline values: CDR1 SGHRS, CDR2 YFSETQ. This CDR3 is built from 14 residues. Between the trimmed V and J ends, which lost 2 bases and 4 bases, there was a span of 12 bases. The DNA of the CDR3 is TGCGCCAGCAGCTTACAGGACCCTCGCACTGAAGCTTTCTTT. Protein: CASSLQDPRTEAFF.

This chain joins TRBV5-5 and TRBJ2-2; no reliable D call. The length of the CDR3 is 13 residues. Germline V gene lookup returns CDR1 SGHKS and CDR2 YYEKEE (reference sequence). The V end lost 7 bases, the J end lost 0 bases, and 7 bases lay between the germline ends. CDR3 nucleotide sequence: TGTGCCAGCGTCAGACCGAACACCGGGGAGCTGTTTTTT. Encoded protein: CASVRPNTGELFF.

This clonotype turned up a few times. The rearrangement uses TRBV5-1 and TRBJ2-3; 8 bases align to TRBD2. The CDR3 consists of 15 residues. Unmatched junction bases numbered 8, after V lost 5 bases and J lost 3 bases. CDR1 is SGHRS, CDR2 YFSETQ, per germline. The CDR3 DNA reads TGCGCCAGCAGGTTAGCGGGAAGCTCAACAGATACGCAGTATTTT. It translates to CASRLAGSSTDTQYF.

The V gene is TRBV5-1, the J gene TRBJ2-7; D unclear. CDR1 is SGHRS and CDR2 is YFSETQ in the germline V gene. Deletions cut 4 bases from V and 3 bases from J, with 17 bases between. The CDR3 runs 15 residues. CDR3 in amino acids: CASSMGFQTYYEQYF. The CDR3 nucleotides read TGCGCCAGCAGCATGGGATTCCAGACCTACTACGAGCAGTACTTC.

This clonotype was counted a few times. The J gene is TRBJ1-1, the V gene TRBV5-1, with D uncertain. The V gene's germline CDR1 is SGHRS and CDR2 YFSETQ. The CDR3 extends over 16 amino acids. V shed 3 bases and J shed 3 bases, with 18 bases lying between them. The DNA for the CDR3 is TGCGCCAGCAGCTCAGGATTAACGTGGAGGGACACTGAAGCTTTCTTT. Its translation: CASSSGLTWRDTEAFF.

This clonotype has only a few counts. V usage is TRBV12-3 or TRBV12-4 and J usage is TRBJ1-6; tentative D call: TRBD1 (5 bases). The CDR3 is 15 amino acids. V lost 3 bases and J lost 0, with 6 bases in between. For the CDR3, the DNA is TGTGCCAGCAGTTTGGGGCTCTCCTATAATTCACCCCTCCACTTT. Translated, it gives CASSLGLSYNSPLHF.

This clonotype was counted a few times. The CDR3 region is CASTYTGTGRYEQYF. The DNA for the CDR3 is TGTGCCAGTACCTATACCGGGACAGGAAGATACGAGCAGTACTTC. V gene TRBV6-1 combines with J gene TRBJ2-7; 8 bases line up with TRBD1. The CDR3 sequence is 15 residues long. Per the germline V gene, CDR1 is MNHNS and CDR2 is SASEGT. Trimming cost V 9 bases and J 4 bases; bases outside gene matches: 14.

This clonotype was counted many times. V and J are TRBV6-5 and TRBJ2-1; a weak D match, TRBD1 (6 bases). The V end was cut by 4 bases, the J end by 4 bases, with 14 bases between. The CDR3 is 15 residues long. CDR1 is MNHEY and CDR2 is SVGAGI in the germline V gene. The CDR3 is CASSSTTGSYNEQFF. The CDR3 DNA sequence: TGTGCCAGCAGTTCTACGACAGGATCTTACAATGAGCAGTTCTTC.

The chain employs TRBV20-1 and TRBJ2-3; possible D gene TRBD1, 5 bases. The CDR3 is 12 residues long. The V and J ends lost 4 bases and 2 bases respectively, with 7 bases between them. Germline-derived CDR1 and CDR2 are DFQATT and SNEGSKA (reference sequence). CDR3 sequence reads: CSATGNTDTQYF. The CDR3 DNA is TGCAGTGCTACAGGGAACACAGATACGCAGTATTTT.

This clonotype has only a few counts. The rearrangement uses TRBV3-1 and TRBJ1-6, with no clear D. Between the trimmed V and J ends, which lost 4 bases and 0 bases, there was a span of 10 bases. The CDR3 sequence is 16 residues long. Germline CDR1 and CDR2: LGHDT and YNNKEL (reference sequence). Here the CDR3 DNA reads TGTGCCAGCAGCCCGAAGGGAAACTCCTATAATTCACCCCTCCACTTT. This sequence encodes CASSPKGNSYNSPLHF.

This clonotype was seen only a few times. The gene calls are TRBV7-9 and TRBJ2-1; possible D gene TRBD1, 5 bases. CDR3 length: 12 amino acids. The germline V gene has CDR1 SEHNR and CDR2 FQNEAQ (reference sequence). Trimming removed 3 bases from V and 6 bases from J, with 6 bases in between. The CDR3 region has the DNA TGTGCCAGCAGCTTCCAGGGCAATGAGCAGTTCTTC. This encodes CASSFQGNEQFF.

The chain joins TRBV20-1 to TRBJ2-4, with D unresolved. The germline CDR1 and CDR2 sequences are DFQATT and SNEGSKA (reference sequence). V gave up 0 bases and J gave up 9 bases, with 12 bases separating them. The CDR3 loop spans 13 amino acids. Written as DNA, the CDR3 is TGCAGTGCTAGAGACCCCACCGGTATCATTCAGTACTTC. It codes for CSARDPTGIIQYF.

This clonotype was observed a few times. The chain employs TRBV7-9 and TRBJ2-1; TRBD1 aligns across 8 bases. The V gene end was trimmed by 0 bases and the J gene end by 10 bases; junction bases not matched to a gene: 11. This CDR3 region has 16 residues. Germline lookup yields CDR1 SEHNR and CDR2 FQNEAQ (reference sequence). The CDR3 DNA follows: TGTGCCAGCAGCTTAGCCGCGGGACAGGACTTTCGGGAGCAGTTCTTC. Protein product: CASSLAAGQDFREQFF.

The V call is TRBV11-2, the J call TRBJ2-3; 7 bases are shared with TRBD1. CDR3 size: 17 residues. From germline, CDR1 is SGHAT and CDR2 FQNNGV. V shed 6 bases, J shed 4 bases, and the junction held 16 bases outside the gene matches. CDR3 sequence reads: CASRRPGLRQGPDTQYF. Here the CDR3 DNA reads TGTGCCAGCAGACGACCAGGTTTGAGACAGGGCCCAGATACGCAGTATTTT.

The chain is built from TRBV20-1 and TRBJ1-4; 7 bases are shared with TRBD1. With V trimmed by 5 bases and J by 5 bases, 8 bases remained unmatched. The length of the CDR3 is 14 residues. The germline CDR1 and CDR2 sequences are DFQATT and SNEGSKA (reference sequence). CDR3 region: CSARPGQRNEKLFF. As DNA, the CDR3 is TGCAGTGCTCGCCCGGGACAGAGGAATGAAAAACTGTTTTTT.

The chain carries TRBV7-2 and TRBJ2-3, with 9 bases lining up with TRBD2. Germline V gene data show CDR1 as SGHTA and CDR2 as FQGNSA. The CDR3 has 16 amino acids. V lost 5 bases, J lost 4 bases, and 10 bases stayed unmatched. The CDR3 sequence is CASSRGTSRGSDTQYF. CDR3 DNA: TGTGCCAGCAGCCGGGGGACTAGCCGGGGCTCAGATACGCAGTATTTT.

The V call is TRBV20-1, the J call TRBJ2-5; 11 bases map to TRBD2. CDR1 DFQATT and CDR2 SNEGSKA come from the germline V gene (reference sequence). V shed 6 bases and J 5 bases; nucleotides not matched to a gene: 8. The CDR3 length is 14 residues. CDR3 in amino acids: CSAYSGGAWETQYF. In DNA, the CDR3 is TGCAGTGCCTATAGCGGGGGGGCCTGGGAGACCCAGTACTTC.

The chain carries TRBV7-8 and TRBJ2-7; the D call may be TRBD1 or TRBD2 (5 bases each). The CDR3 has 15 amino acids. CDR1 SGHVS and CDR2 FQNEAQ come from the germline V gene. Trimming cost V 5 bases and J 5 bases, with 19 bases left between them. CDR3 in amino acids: CASSPQRTLDDEQYF. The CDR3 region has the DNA TGTGCCAGCAGCCCACAACGGACACTAGATGACGAGCAGTACTTC.

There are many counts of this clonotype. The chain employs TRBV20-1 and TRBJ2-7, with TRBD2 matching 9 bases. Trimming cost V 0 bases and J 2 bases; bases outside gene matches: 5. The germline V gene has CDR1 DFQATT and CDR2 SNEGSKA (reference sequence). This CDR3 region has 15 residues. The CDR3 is CSARDPASGTYEQYF. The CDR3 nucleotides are TGCAGTGCTAGAGATCCGGCTAGCGGGACCTACGAGCAGTACTTC.

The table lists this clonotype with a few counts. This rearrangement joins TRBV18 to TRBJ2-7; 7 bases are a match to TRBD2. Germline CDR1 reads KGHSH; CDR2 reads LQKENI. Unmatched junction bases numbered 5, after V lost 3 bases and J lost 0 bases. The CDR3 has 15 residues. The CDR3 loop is CASSPGGTNSYEQYF. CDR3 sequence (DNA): TGTGCCAGCTCACCGGGAGGGACGAACTCCTACGAGCAGTACTTC.

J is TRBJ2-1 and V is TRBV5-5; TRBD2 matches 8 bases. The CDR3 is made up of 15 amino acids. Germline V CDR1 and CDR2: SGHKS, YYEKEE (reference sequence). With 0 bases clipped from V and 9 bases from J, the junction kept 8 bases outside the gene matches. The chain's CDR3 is CASSLGGLVRAEQFF. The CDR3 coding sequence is TGTGCCAGCAGCTTGGGGGGACTAGTAAGGGCTGAGCAGTTCTTC.

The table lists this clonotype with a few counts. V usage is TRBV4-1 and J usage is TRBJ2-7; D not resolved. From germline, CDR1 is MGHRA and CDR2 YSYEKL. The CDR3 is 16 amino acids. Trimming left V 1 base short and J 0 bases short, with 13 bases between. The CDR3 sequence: CASSQGFSLSSYEQYF. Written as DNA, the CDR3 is TGCGCCAGCAGCCAAGGTTTCAGTTTGAGCTCCTACGAGCAGTACTTC.

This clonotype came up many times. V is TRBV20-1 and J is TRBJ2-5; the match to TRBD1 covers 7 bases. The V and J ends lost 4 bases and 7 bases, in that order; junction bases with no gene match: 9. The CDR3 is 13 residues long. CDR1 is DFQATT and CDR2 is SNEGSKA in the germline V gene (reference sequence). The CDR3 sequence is CSAIGDSPLTQYF. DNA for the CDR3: TGCAGTGCTATAGGGGACAGCCCTTTGACCCAGTACTTC.

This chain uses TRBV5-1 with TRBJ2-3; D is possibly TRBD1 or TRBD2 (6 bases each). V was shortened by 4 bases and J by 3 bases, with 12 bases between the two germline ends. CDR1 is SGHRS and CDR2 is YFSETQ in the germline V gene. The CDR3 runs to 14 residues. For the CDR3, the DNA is TGCGCCAGCAGCACGGGGGCCTTGACAGATACGCAGTATTTT. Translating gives CASSTGALTDTQYF.

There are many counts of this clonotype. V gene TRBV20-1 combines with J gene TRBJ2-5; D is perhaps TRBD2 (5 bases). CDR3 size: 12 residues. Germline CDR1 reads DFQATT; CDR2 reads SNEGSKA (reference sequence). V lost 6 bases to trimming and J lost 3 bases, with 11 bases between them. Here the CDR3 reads CSAQDGKETQYF. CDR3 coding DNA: TGCAGTGCCCAAGACGGGAAAGAGACCCAGTACTTC.

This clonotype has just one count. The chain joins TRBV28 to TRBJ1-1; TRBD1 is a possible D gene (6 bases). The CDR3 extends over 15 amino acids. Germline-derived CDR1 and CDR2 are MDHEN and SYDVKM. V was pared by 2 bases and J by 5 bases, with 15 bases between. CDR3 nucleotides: TGTGCCAGCAGTTTACTAGTCAGGGGTAAAACTGAAGCTTTCTTT. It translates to CASSLLVRGKTEAFF.

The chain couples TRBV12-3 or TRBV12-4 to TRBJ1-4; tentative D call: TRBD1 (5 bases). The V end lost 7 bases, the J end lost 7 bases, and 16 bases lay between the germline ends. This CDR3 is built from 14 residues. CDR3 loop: CASKTTVAGEKLFF. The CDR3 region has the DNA TGTGCCAGCAAAACGACAGTGGCGGGTGAAAAACTGTTTTTT.